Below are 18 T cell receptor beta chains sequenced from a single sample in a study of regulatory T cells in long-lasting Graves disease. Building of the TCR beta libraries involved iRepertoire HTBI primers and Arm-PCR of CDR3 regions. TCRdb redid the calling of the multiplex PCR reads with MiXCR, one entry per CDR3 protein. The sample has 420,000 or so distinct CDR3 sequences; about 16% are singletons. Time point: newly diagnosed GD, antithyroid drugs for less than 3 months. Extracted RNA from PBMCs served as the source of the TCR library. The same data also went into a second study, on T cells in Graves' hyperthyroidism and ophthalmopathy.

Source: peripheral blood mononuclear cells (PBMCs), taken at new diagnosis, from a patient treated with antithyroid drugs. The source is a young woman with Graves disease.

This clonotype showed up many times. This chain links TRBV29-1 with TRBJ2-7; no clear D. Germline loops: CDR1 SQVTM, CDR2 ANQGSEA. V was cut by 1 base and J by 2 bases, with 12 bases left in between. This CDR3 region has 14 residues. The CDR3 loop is CSVEAGPLTYEQYF. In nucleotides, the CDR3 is TGCAGCGTTGAAGCAGGACCTCTAACCTACGAGCAGTACTTC.

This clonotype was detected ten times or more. The CDR3 sequence: CSASYRVENGYTF. The CDR3 DNA reads TGCAGTGCTTCCTACAGGGTGGAGAATGGCTACACCTTC. V usage is TRBV20-1 and J usage is TRBJ1-2, with D possibly TRBD1 on 6 matching bases. Trimming removed 5 bases from V and 6 bases from J, with 16 bases in between. The CDR3 spans 13 residues. The V gene's germline CDR1 is DFQATT and CDR2 SNEGSKA (reference sequence).

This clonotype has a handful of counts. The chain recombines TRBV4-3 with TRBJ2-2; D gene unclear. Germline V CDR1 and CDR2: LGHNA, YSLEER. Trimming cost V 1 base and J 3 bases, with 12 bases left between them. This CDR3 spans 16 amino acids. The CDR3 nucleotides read TGCGCCAGCAGCCAAGTCGAGGCTCGTTACACCGGGGAGCTGTTTTTT. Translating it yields CASSQVEARYTGELFF.

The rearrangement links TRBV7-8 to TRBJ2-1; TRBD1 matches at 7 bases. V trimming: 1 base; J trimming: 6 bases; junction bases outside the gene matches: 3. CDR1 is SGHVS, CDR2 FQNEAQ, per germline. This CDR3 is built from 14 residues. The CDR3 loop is CASSLGDSLNEQFF. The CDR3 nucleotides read TGTGCCAGCAGCTTAGGGGACAGCCTCAATGAGCAGTTCTTC.

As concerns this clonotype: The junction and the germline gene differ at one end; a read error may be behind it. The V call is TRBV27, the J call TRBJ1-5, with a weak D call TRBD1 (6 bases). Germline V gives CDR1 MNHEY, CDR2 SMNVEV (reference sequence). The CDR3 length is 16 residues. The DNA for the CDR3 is TGTGCCAGCAGTTCACGCCCGCGGGGGGGCAACCAGCCCCAGCATTTT. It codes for CASSSRPRGGNQPQHF.

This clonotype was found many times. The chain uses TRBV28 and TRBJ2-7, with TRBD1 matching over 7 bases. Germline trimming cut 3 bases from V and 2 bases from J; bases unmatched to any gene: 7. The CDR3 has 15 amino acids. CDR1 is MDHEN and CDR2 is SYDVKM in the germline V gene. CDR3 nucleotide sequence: TGTGCCAGCAGTTTCGTAGGGCAGGGGGCCTACGAGCAGTACTTC. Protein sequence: CASSFVGQGAYEQYF.

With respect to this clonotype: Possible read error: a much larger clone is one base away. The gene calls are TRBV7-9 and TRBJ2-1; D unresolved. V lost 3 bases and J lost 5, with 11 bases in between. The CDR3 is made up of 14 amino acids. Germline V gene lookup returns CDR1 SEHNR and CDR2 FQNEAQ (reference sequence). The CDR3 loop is CASSFAGTHNEQFF. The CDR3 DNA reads TGTGCCAGCAGCTTTGCAGGTACCCACAATGAGCAGTTCTTC. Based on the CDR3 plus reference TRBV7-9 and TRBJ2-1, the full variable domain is DTGVSQNPRHKITKRGQNVTFRCDPISEHNRLYWYRQTLGQGPEFLTYFQNEAQLEKSRLLSDRFSAERPKGSFSTLEIQRTEQGDSAMYLCASSFAGTHNEQFFGPGTRLTVL.

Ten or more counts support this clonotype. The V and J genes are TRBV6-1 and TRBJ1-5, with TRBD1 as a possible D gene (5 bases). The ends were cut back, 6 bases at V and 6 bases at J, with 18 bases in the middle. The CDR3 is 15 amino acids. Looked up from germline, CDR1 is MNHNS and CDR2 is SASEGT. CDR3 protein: CASSETFLGLQPQHF. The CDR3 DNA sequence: TGTGCCAGCAGCGAAACCTTTTTGGGGCTTCAGCCCCAGCATTTT.

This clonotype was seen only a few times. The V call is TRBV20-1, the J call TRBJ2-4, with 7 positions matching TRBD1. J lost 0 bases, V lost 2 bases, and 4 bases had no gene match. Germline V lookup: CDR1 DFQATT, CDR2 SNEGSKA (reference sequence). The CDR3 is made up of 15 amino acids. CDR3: CSARSTGLAKNIQYF. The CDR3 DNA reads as TGCAGTGCTAGATCGACAGGGTTAGCCAAAAACATTCAGTACTTC.

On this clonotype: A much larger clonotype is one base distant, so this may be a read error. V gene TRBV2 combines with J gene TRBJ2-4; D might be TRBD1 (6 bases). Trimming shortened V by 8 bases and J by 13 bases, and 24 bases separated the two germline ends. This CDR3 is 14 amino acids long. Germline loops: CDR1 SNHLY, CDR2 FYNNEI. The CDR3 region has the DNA TGTGCCAGCCGAGGATGGCAGGGGAAGGGTGAGCAGTACTTC. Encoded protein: CASRGWQGKGEQYF.

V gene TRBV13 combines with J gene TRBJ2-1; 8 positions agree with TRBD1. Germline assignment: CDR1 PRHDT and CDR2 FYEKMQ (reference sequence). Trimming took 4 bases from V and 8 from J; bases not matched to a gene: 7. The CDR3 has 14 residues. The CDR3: CASSSTGGSDEQFF. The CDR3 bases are TGTGCCAGCAGCTCCACAGGGGGGTCGGATGAGCAGTTCTTC.

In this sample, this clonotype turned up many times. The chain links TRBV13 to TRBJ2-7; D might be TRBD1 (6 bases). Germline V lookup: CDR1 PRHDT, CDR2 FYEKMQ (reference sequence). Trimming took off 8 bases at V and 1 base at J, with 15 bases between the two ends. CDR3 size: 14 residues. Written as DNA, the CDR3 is TGTGCCAGCGCCCCGGGACAAAGATCCTACGAGCAGTACTTC. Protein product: CASAPGQRSYEQYF.

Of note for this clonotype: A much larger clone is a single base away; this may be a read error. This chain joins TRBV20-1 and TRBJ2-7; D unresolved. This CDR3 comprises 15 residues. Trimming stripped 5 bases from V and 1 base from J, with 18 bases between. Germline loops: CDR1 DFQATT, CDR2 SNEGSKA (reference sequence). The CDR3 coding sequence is TGCAGTGCTGGCTCCCTCATGGGCTCTTCCTACGAGCAGTACTTC. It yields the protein CSAGSLMGSSYEQYF.

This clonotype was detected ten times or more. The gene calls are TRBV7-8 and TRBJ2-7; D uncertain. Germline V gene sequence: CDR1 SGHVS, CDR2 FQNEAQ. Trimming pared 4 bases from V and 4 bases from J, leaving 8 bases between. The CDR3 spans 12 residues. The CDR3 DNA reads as TGTGCCAGCAGCTCCCCCCTGTACGAGCAGTACTTC. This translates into CASSSPLYEQYF.

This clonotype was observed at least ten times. CDR3 amino acids: CASSYSGTPYEQYF. The DNA of the CDR3 is TGTGCCAGCAGTTACAGCGGGACCCCCTACGAGCAGTACTTC. V gene TRBV6-5 combines with J gene TRBJ2-7; TRBD2 matches 7 bases. CDR1 and CDR2 from the germline V gene are MNHEY and SVGAGI. With 2 bases clipped from V and 2 bases from J, the junction kept 3 bases outside the gene matches. This CDR3 has 14 residues.

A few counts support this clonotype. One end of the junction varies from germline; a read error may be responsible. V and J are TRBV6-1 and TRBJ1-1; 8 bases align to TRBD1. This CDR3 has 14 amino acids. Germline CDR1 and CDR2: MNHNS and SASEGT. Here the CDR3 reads CASREVGTGLEAFF. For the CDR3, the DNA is TGTGCCAGCAGAGAAGTTGGGACAGGCCTTGAAGCTTTCTTT.

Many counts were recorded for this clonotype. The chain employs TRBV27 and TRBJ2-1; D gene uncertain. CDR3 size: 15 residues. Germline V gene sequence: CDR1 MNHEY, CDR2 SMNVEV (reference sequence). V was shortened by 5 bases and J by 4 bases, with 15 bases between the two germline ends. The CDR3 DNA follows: TGTGCCAGCAGTCCCCGGCCCTTCCTTTACAATGAGCAGTTCTTC. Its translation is CASSPRPFLYNEQFF.

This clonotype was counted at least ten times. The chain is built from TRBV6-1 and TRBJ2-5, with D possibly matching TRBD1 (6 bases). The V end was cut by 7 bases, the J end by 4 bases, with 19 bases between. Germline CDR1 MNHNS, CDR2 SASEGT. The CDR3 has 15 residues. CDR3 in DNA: TGTGCCAGCACCCCGACCAGGACAGTTACAGAGACCCAGTACTTC. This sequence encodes CASTPTRTVTETQYF.